This TCR beta chain was sequenced for a study of a mutant IDH1 vaccine in newly diagnosed glioma. Study-level background: Antecedent treatment encompassed radiotherapy, temozolomide, or their combination; the majority received both.

Time point denoted: week 23, last vaccination. All doses held 300 ug of mutant IDH1 20-mer peptide, with topical imiquimod. Method: immunoSEQ multiplex PCR; TCRdb's copy keeps in-frame clones and lacks some. The sample consists of under 45,000 clones, 65% to 85% of them appearing once. Trimming shortened V by 4 bases and J by 7 bases, and 17 bases separated the two germline ends. The CDR3 is 14 amino acids. CDR1 and CDR2 (germline): SGHDN, FVKESK. This clone has only a few counts. Its cognate antigen is unknown. V and J are TRBV14 and TRBJ2-7, with D perhaps matching TRBD1 or TRBD2 (5 bases each). This sample comprised PBMCs, obtained from a glioma patient whose treatment included an IDH1 peptide vaccine. This TCR derives from a woman between 18 and 29 years old with glioma. Some clones in this sample may be carry-over from other donors' samples. CDR3 region: CASSRVVGGLEQYF. The CDR3, as DNA: TGTGCCAGCAGCCGAGTCGTTGGGGGTTTAGAGCAGTACTTC.